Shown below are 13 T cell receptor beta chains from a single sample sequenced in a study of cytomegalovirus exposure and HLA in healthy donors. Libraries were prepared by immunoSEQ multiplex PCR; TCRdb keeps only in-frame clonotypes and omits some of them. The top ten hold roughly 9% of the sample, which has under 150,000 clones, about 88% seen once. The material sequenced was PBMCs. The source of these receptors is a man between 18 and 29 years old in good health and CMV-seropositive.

The CDR3 protein is CASSQELAGNNEQFF. In DNA, the CDR3 is TGTGCCAGCAGCCAGGAACTAGCGGGAAACAATGAGCAGTTCTTC. V and J are TRBV4-2 and TRBJ2-1; 10 positions agree with TRBD2. The germline gives CDR1 LGHNA, CDR2 YNFKEQ. The CDR3 is 15 residues long. The ends lost 3 bases at V and 5 bases at J; junction bases unmatched: 4.

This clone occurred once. CDR3 sequence reads: CASSLTGVNNEQFF. In DNA form, the CDR3 reads TGTGCCAGCTCACTTACCGGGGTAAACAATGAGCAGTTCTTC. J is TRBJ2-1 and V is TRBV18, with a possible D match to TRBD2 (5 bases). The CDR3 totals 14 residues. Germline CDR1 reads KGHSH; CDR2 reads LQKENI. Trimming removed 4 bases from V and 5 bases from J, with 12 bases in between.

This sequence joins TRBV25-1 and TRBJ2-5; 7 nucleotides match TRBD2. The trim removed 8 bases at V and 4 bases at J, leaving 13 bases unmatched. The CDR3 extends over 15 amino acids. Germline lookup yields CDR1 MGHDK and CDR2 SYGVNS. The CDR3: CASRAPRGSLETQYF. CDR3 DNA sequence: TGTGCCAGCCGCGCCCCGCGGGGGAGTCTAGAGACCCAGTACTTC.

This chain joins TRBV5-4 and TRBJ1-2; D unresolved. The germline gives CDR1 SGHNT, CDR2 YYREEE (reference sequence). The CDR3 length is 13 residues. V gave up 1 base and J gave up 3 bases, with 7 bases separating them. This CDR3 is CASSLSQDYGYTF. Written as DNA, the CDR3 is TGTGCCAGCAGCTTGAGCCAGGACTATGGCTACACCTTC.

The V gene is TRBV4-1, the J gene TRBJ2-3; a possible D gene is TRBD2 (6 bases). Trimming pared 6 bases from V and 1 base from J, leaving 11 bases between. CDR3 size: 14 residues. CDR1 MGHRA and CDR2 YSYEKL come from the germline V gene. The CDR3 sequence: CASRDERGTDTQYF. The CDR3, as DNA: TGCGCCAGCAGGGATGAGCGGGGCACAGATACGCAGTATTTT.

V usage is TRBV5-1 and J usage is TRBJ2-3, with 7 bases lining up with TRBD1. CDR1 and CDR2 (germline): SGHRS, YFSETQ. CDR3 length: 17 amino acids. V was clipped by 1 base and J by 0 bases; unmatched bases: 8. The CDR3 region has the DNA TGCGCCAGCAGCTTGCGACAGGGACCAGGTAGCACAGATACGCAGTATTTT. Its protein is CASSLRQGPGSTDTQYF.

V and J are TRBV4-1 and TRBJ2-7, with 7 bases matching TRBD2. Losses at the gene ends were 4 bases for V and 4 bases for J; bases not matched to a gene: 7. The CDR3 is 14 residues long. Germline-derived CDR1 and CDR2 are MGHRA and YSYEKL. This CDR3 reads CASSRVAGDYEQYF. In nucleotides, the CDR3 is TGCGCCAGCAGCCGAGTGGCGGGAGATTACGAGCAGTACTTC.

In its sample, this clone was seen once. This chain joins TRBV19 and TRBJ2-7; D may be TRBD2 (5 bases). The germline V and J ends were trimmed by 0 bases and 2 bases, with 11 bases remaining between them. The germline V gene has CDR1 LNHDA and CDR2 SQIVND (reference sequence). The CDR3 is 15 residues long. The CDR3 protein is CASSIELVPTYEQYF. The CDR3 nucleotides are TGTGCCAGTAGTATAGAACTAGTACCTACCTACGAGCAGTACTTC.

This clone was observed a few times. This CDR3 is CASARGLAGVPGELFF. CDR3 in DNA: TGTGCTAGTGCCCGCGGACTAGCGGGAGTCCCCGGGGAGCTGTTTTTT. The chain is built from TRBV12-5 and TRBJ2-2; TRBD2 agrees at 13 bases. With 7 bases clipped from V and 6 bases from J, the junction kept 8 bases outside the gene matches. Germline CDR1 is LGHNT and CDR2 is FRNRAP. The CDR3 extends over 16 amino acids.

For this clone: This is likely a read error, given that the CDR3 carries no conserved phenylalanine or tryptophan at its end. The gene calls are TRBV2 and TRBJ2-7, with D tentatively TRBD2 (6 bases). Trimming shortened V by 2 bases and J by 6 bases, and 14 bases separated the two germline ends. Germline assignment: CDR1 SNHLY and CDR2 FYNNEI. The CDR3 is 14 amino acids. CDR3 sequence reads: CASSELEGRFEQYL. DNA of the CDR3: TGTGCCAGCAGTGAACTGGAGGGTCGTTTCGAGCAGTACCTC.

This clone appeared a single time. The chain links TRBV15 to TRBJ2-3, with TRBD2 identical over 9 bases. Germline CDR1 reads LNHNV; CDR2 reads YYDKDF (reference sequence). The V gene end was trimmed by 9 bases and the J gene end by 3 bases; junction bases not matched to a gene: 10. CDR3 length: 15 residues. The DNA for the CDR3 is TGTGCCACTCTCCCGGGGACTAGCCCTACAGATACGCAGTATTTT. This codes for CATLPGTSPTDTQYF. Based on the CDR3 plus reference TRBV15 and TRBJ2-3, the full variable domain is DAMVIQNPRYQVTQFGKPVTLSCSQTLNHNVMYWYQQKSSQAPKLLFHYYDKDFNNEADTPDNFQSRRPNTSFCFLDIRSPGLGDTAMYLCATLPGTSPTDTQYFGPGTRLTVL.

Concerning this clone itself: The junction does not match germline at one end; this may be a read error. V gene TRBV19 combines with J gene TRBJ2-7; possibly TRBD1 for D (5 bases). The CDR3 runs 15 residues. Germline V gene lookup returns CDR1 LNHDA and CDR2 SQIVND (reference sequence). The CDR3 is CASRIGASSTYEQYF. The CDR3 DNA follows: TGTGCCAGTAGAATAGGGGCCAGCTCGACCTACGAGCAGTACTTC.

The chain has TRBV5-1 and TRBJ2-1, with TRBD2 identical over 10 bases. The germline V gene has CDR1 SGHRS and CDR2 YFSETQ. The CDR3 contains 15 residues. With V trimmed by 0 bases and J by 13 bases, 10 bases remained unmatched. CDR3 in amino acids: CASSLAVAGGPAQFF. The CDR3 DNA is TGCGCCAGCAGCTTGGCGGTAGCGGGGGGACCCGCTCAGTTCTTC.